What follows describes a single TCR beta chain. Its target is not known. PCR amplification relied on 60 Vbeta primers (plus 13 Jbeta primers). Libraries were prepared by immunoSEQ multiplex PCR; TCRdb keeps only in-frame clonotypes and omits some of them. The data show just over 150,000 clones, over 70% seen once. The sample originates from a study of cytomegalovirus exposure and HLA in healthy donors. The study's findings and limits: It is likely that the observed cluster of highly shared sequence variants was a sequencing artifact. Later analysis indicated greater clonal expansion among HLA-associated TCR beta chains than among equally common other chains. When analyzed later, the rates of TCR association showed variation by HLA locus, with DRB1 the most and HLA-C the fewest. Most TCRs appeared rarely, but some public TCRs recurred in many donors.

Germline V gene lookup returns CDR1 SGHAT and CDR2 FQDESV (reference sequence). The V gene lost 7 bases and the J gene lost 4 bases, with 18 bases spanning the gap. The CDR3 consists of 15 residues. The chain links TRBV11-1 to TRBJ2-3, with D tentatively TRBD2 (7 bases). This clonotype was obtained from a woman between 25 and 40 years old in good health and CMV-seronegative. The sequenced sample consisted of PBMCs. DNA for the CDR3: TGTGCCAGCACCCTATTGAGGGGGGGCGCAGATACGCAGTATTTT. It specifies CASTLLRGGADTQYF.